A selection of T cell receptor beta chains follows, all from one sample in a study of cytomegalovirus exposure and HLA in healthy donors. Assay: immunoSEQ multiplex PCR; the TCRdb copy retains only in-frame clones and omits some. The profile covers approximately 190,000 clones, with 84% appearing a single time and 0.2% to 0.3% taken by the ten largest. The sequenced sample was PBMCs. The receptors shown here come from a boy between 10 and 17 years old in good health and CMV-seronegative. CDR3s include the opening cysteine and the closing phenylalanine or tryptophan. The order of the fields is J gene, clone size, CDR3 length, V gene, D gene, CDR3 DNA, CDR3 protein. The D gene is left open where the match is weak. Clone size is not always given. Where it is, it says once, few, many or a class for expanded clones.

J: TRBJ2-7
size: few
length: 13
V: TRBV7-3
D: NA
DNA: TGTGCCAGCAGCTTAGGCGGGGGCGACGAGCAGTACTTC
CDR3: CASSLGGGDEQYF

J: TRBJ2-1
size: NA
length: 17
V: TRBV7-3
D: TRBD2
DNA: TGTGCCAGCAGCCTGGCTCTCCGGGAGGGCCTTTACAATGAGCAGTTCTTC
CDR3: CASSLALREGLYNEQFF

J: TRBJ1-5
size: NA
length: 13
V: TRBV5-6
D: TRBD1
DNA: TGTGCCAGCAGCCGACAGGGTTTTCAGCCCCAGCATTTT
CDR3: CASSRQGFQPQHF

J: TRBJ2-7
size: NA
length: 16
V: TRBV5-1
D: TRBD1
DNA: TGCGCCAGCAGCTTGGCGGGACAGGGGGCGAGAAACGAGCAGTACTTC
CDR3: CASSLAGQGARNEQYF

J: TRBJ1-5
size: NA
length: 15
V: TRBV9
D: NA
DNA: TGTGCCAGCAGCGTTCGGGGGGCGAGCAATCAGCCCCAGCATTTT
CDR3: CASSVRGASNQPQHF

J: TRBJ1-5
size: once
length: 14
V: TRBV2
D: NA
DNA: TGTGCCAGCAGTGGGGCAGGGCTAAGTCAGCCCCAGCATTTT
CDR3: CASSGAGLSQPQHF

J: TRBJ2-2
size: NA
length: 12
V: TRBV5-1
D: NA
DNA: TGCGCCAGCAGCTTACACCCCGGGGAGCTGTTTTTT
CDR3: CASSLHPGELFF

J: TRBJ2-7
size: NA
length: 14
V: TRBV7-9
D: NA
DNA: TGTGCCAGCAGCGGACAAGCCATGCCCTACGAGCAGTACTTC
CDR3: CASSGQAMPYEQYF

J: TRBJ1-2
size: NA
length: 13
V: TRBV10-3
D: NA
DNA: TGTGCCAGCAGTGAAGCCCCGGTCTATGGCTACACCTTC
CDR3: CASSEAPVYGYTF

J: TRBJ2-3
size: NA
length: 12
V: TRBV2
D: NA
DNA: TGTGCCAGCAGTGTGAGCTCAGATACGCAGTATTTT
CDR3: CASSVSSDTQYF

J: TRBJ1-2
size: NA
length: 12
V: TRBV7-9
D: NA
DNA: TGTGCCAGTATGCTGTCAGGGTCTGGCTACACCTTC
CDR3: CASMLSGSGYTF

J: TRBJ2-7
size: NA
length: 15
V: TRBV14
D: TRBD2
DNA: TGTGCCAGCAGCCAAGGAGTAGCGGGGTCGAACGAGCAGTACTTC
CDR3: CASSQGVAGSNEQYF

J: TRBJ2-3
size: NA
length: 16
V: TRBV5-4
D: TRBD1
DNA: TGTGCCAGCAGCTTTCCTCGGACAGGGTCGACAGATACGCAGTATTTT
CDR3: CASSFPRTGSTDTQYF

J: TRBJ1-3
size: NA
length: 16
V: TRBV10-3
D: TRBD1
DNA: TGTGCCATCAGTGAGTCGACAGGGCTCGCTGGAAACACCATATATTTT
CDR3: CAISESTGLAGNTIYF

J: TRBJ2-5
size: NA
length: 14
V: TRBV7-9
D: NA
DNA: TGTGCCAGCAGCTTAGTGGCCAGCCAAGAGACCCAGTACTTC
CDR3: CASSLVASQETQYF